These 19 T cell receptor beta chains originate from one sample sequenced in a study of T-cell reconstitution after alpha-beta-depleted transplantation in children (dated by TCRdb to 2016 to 2017). Interpreted using the paper, the treatment or condition label stands for: allogeneic hematopoietic cell transplantation with graft depleted of TCRalphabeta T cells and CD19 B cells. The method behind the library was PCR. Sequencing used an Illumina HiSeq 2500. Molecular barcoding was employed in the preparation of TCR libraries, with unique molecular identifiers being used to normalize TCRbeta repertoire quantification. In TCRdb, the public reads were trimmed at Q25 with fastp and aligned with MiXCR, with productive beta chains retained. Under each unique CDR3 protein, matching rows form one entry showing the most common genes and DNA. This sample holds hundreds of thousands of distinct CDR3 sequences; 13% were observed only once. Approximately 2% of the sample rests with the top ten.

The sequencing here drew on PBMCs, mostly from graft donor cells, taken 360 days after TCRalphabeta/CD19-depleted stem cell transplant. These receptors came from a male patient younger than 18 who had a stem cell transplant for acute myeloid leukemia, so the T cells may come from the graft donor.

This clonotype was seen many times. This rearrangement joins TRBV29-1 to TRBJ2-1, with D perhaps TRBD2 (6 bases). Trimming removed 6 bases at V and 6 bases at J, with 21 bases between. Per germline, CDR1 SQVTM and CDR2 ANQGSEA. This CDR3 spans 15 amino acids. The CDR3 region has the DNA TGCAGCGTCCCCCCGACTAGAGGGACTTTCAATGAGCAGTTCTTC. It specifies CSVPPTRGTFNEQFF.

J is TRBJ2-3 and V is TRBV7-9; TRBD2 matches at 9 bases. Germline V gene data show CDR1 as SEHNR and CDR2 as FQNEAQ (reference sequence). J gave up 4 bases and V 3 bases, and 8 bases lay outside the gene matches. CDR3 size: 16 residues. In DNA form, the CDR3 reads TGTGCCAGCAGCTTTCTAGCGGGGAGGGTCGCAGATACGCAGTATTTT. It encodes CASSFLAGRVADTQYF.

This clonotype has just a few counts. The chain employs TRBV5-1 and TRBJ2-1, with 13 bases lining up with TRBD2. V lost 3 bases to trimming and J lost 5 bases; unmatched junction nucleotides: 8. The CDR3 extends over 17 amino acids. The germline gives CDR1 SGHRS, CDR2 YFSETQ. The CDR3 nucleotides are TGCGCCAGCAGCTCCGGACTAGCGGGAGTCGACGACAATGAGCAGTTCTTC. Residues: CASSSGLAGVDDNEQFF.

This clonotype has just a few counts. V gene TRBV30 combines with J gene TRBJ2-7; D gene ambiguous. Trimming stripped 2 bases from V and 1 base from J, with 6 bases between. This CDR3 is 12 amino acids long. Germline V lookup: CDR1 GTSNPN, CDR2 SVGIG (reference sequence). The CDR3 protein is CAWSRQSYEQYF. The CDR3 region has the DNA TGTGCCTGGAGTAGGCAGTCCTACGAGCAGTACTTC.

The chain couples TRBV5-1 to TRBJ2-3; 8 bases are a match to TRBD2. The CDR3 is made up of 17 amino acids. In germline, CDR1 is SGHRS, CDR2 YFSETQ. The V and J ends lost 3 bases and 5 bases, in that order; junction bases with no gene match: 14. The CDR3 region has the DNA TGCGCCAGCAGCTCGCGAGGGGCGACTAGCGTTCAAGATACGCAGTATTTT. It translates to CASSSRGATSVQDTQYF.

This clonotype was detected many times. The chain recombines TRBV7-8 with TRBJ2-1, with D maybe TRBD2 (6 bases). Germline values: CDR1 SGHVS, CDR2 FQNEAQ. This CDR3 comprises 14 residues. Between the trimmed V and J ends, which lost 1 base and 9 bases, there was a span of 13 bases. The CDR3 here is CASSLVGGPAEQFF. The CDR3 DNA reads TGTGCCAGCAGCTTAGTCGGAGGGCCCGCTGAGCAGTTCTTC.

The CDR3 sequence is CASHAGTGEGDGYTF. The CDR3 region has the DNA TGTGCCAGCCATGCCGGGACAGGGGAAGGTGATGGCTACACCTTC. The chain has TRBV19 and TRBJ1-2; the match to TRBD1 covers 10 bases. Germline V CDR1 and CDR2: LNHDA, SQIVND (reference sequence). V trimming: 9 bases; J trimming: 6 bases; junction bases outside the gene matches: 13. The CDR3 is 15 residues long.

This clonotype occurred a few times. The V call is TRBV20-1, the J call TRBJ2-7, with 12 bases aligning to TRBD2. Germline CDR1 is DFQATT and CDR2 is SNEGSKA (reference sequence). The CDR3 has 15 residues. The V and J ends lost 1 base and 4 bases, in that order; junction bases with no gene match: 5. The CDR3 loop is CSARGFLAGGYEQYF. The CDR3 DNA reads TGCAGTGCTAGAGGCTTTCTAGCGGGAGGGTACGAGCAGTACTTC.

The V and J genes are TRBV7-9 and TRBJ2-3, with a tentative D call TRBD2 (6 bases). The CDR3 runs to 16 residues. Trimming cost V 3 bases and J 2 bases, with 15 bases left between them. Germline CDR1 SEHNR, CDR2 FQNEAQ (reference sequence). In nucleotides, the CDR3 is TGTGCCAGCAGCTTCGGTCCGCGGGAAAACACAGATACGCAGTATTTT. Translating it yields CASSFGPRENTDTQYF.

The chain uses TRBV6-4 and TRBJ2-1; either TRBD1 or TRBD2 may supply D (6 bases each). Looked up from germline, CDR1 is MRHNA and CDR2 is SNTAGT. The CDR3 is made up of 15 amino acids. Trimming pared 1 base from V and 5 bases from J, leaving 12 bases between. The CDR3 nucleotides are TGTGCCAGCAGTGACTGGAACAGGGAGGACAATGAGCAGTTCTTC. This encodes CASSDWNREDNEQFF.

In its sample, this clonotype was seen a few times. The V and J genes are TRBV7-9 and TRBJ2-5; 8 nucleotides line up with TRBD1. CDR1 is SEHNR, CDR2 FQNEAQ, per germline (reference sequence). This CDR3 spans 15 amino acids. Trimming cost V 1 base and J 8 bases; bases outside gene matches: 9. For the CDR3, the DNA is TGTGCCAGCAGCTTAGGGGACAGGATGCTTGTAACCCAGTACTTC. Translating it yields CASSLGDRMLVTQYF.

In this sample, this clonotype turned up many times. The V gene is TRBV6-5, the J gene TRBJ2-2; D is uncertain. Trimming cost V 0 bases and J 5 bases, with 13 bases left between them. The CDR3 sequence is 16 residues long. The germline V gene has CDR1 MNHEY and CDR2 SVGAGI. CDR3 amino acids: CASSYSRGVGTGELFF. The CDR3 coding sequence is TGTGCCAGCAGTTACTCCCGCGGAGTGGGGACCGGGGAGCTGTTTTTT.

This clonotype came up many times. The chain has TRBV7-2 and TRBJ2-7, with TRBD1 matching over 7 bases. This CDR3 is 14 amino acids long. In germline, CDR1 is SGHTA, CDR2 FQGNSA. After removal of 5 bases from V and 6 bases from J, the junction contained 10 bases not matched to a gene. The CDR3 DNA reads TGTGCCAGCAGCCCACGGACAGGAACACTCGAGCAGTACTTC. Its translation: CASSPRTGTLEQYF.

This clonotype was found many times. The chain joins TRBV29-1 to TRBJ2-3; a weak D match, TRBD2 (6 bases). Germline V gives CDR1 SQVTM, CDR2 ANQGSEA. With 3 bases removed from V and 4 bases from J, the gap between germline ends came to 17 bases. The CDR3 sequence is 15 residues long. Here the CDR3 reads CSVEGGLPVPDTQYF. CDR3 sequence (DNA): TGCAGCGTTGAGGGGGGACTCCCGGTCCCAGATACGCAGTATTTT.

A word on this clonotype: The junction departs from the called germline gene at one end, perhaps through a read error. The chain carries TRBV7-9 and TRBJ2-1; D call uncertain. This CDR3 is 12 amino acids long. Germline V CDR1 and CDR2: SEHNR, FQNEAQ (reference sequence). CDR3 region: CEAVSSYNEQFF. CDR3 DNA: TGCGAGGCCGTGAGCTCCTACAATGAGCAGTTCTTC.

The chain joins TRBV9 to TRBJ2-5, with D maybe TRBD1 (6 bases). The V and J ends lost 0 bases and 5 bases respectively, with 11 bases between them. The CDR3 has 14 residues. The germline V gene has CDR1 SGDLS and CDR2 YYNGEE. CDR3 amino acids: CASSVARGRETQYF. As DNA, the CDR3 is TGTGCCAGCAGCGTAGCCAGGGGCAGGGAGACCCAGTACTTC.

This clonotype was seen at least ten times. The CDR3 is CSVEKNRGLNTEAFF. CDR3 DNA sequence: TGCAGCGTTGAAAAAAACAGGGGGCTGAACACTGAAGCTTTCTTT. This rearrangement joins TRBV29-1 to TRBJ1-1; TRBD1 matches 9 bases. Germline V gene data show CDR1 as SQVTM and CDR2 as ANQGSEA. CDR3 length: 15 residues. V shed 2 bases, J shed 0 bases, and the junction held 4 bases outside the gene matches.

This clonotype was seen more than once but under ten times. The chain has TRBV6-2 or TRBV6-3 and TRBJ2-3; 9 nucleotides align to TRBD2. Germline V gene sequence: CDR1 MNHEY, CDR2 SVGEGT. CDR3 size: 17 residues. J was trimmed by 4 bases and V by 2 bases; bases with no gene match: 10. CDR3 region: CASSYTQGLAVADTQYF. DNA of the CDR3: TGTGCCAGCAGTTACACCCAGGGACTAGCCGTTGCAGATACGCAGTATTTT.

This chain uses TRBV6-2 or TRBV6-3 with TRBJ2-1, with TRBD2 matching over 13 bases. Germline values: CDR1 MNHEY, CDR2 SVGEGT. V trimming: 7 bases; J trimming: 7 bases; junction bases outside the gene matches: 4. The CDR3 has 14 residues. CDR3 nucleotides: TGTGCCAGCACCAGGACTAGCGGGAGAAATGAGCAGTTCTTC. Encoded protein: CASTRTSGRNEQFF.